These 3 T cell receptor beta chains came from one sample sequenced in a study of siplizumab effects on memory and regulatory T cells. Generated by immunoSEQ multiplex PCR, the TCRdb table keeps only in-frame clones and is missing some. The table includes 100,000 to 120,000 clones, roughly 91% detected once. The source material was CD4+ T cells sorted from blood. These TCRs come from a human donor in good health.

The chain couples TRBV2 to TRBJ1-5; D is ambiguous. Trimming removed 3 bases from V and 0 bases from J, with 9 bases in between. This CDR3 has 15 amino acids. The germline CDR1 and CDR2 sequences are SNHLY and FYNNEI. The CDR3 DNA reads TGTGCCAGCAGTGATGTTGGTTCTAGCAATCAGCCCCAGCATTTT. Encoded protein: CASSDVGSSNQPQHF.

The V and J genes are TRBV30 and TRBJ2-5; 9 bases are a match to TRBD1. The V and J ends lost 2 bases and 5 bases, in that order; junction bases with no gene match: 6. CDR1 and CDR2 from the germline V gene are GTSNPN and SVGIG (reference sequence). This CDR3 has 14 amino acids. This chain's CDR3 is CAWSSTTGGETQYF. Written as DNA, the CDR3 is TGTGCCTGGAGTTCCACGACAGGGGGGGAGACCCAGTACTTC.

The chain combines TRBV20-1 with TRBJ2-3; maybe TRBD2 (5 bases). Germline CDR1 DFQATT, CDR2 SNEGSKA (reference sequence). Trimming removed 4 bases from V and 7 bases from J, with 9 bases in between. This CDR3 comprises 11 residues. In DNA form, the CDR3 reads TGCAGTGCTACACTCGGGAATACGCAGTATTTT. It yields the protein CSATLGNTQYF.